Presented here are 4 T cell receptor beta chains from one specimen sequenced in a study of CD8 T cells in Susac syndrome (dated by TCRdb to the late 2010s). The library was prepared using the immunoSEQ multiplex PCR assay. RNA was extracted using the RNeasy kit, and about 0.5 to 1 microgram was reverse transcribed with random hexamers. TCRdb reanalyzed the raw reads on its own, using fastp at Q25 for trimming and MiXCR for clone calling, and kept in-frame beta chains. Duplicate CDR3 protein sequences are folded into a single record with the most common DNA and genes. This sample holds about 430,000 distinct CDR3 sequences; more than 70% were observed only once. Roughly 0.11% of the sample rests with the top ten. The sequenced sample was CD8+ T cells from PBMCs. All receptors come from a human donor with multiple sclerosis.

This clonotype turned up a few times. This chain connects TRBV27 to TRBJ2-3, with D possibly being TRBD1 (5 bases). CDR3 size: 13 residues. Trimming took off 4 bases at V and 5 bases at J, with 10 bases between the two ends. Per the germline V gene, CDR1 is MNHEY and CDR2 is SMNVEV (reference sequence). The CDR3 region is CASSSGLRDTQYF. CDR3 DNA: TGTGCCAGCAGTTCAGGGTTGAGAGATACGCAGTATTTT.

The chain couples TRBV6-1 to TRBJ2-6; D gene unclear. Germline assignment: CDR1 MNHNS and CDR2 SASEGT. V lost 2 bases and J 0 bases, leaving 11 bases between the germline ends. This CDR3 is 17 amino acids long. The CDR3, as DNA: TGTGCCAGCAGTGAACGAAGGTGGAGCTCTGGGGCCAACGTCCTGACTTTC. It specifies CASSERRWSSGANVLTF.

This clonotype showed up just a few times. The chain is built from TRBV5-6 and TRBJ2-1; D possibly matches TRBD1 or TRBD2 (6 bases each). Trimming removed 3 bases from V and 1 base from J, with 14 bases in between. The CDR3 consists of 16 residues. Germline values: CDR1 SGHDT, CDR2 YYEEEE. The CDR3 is CASSSDGGLSYNEQFF. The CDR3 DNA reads TGTGCCAGCAGCTCCGATGGGGGGCTATCCTACAATGAGCAGTTCTTC.

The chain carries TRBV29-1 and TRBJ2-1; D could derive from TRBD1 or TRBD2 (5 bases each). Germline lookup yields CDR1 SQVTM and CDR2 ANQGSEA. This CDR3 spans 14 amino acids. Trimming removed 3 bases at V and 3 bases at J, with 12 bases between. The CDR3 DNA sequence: TGCAGCGTTGAGAGGGGTTTATACTACAATGAGCAGTTCTTC. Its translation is CSVERGLYYNEQFF.